One and the same sample provided the 20 T cell receptor beta chains below, sequenced in a study of blood T cell repertoires in COVID-19. Sequencing used immunoSEQ multiplex PCR; TCRdb keeps in-frame clones, though not all of them. The profile shows under 150,000 clones, about four fifths of them singletons. Sequenced input: peripheral blood. The receptor set was obtained from a man aged 40-49 years with active or convalescent COVID-19.

The rearrangement joins TRBV19 to TRBJ1-1; D is unresolved. The germline V gene has CDR1 LNHDA and CDR2 SQIVND (reference sequence). The CDR3 is 15 amino acids. V was trimmed by 7 bases and J by 4 bases, leaving 19 bases between them. The CDR3, as DNA: TGTGCCAGTACTACCTTGGCGGGATTTGGCACTGAAGCTTTCTTT. Residues: CASTTLAGFGTEAFF.

This clone was seen only a few times. The V and J genes are TRBV5-1 and TRBJ2-3, with 7 bases matching TRBD1. The CDR3 covers 17 residues. With V trimmed by 0 bases and J by 4 bases, 11 bases remained unmatched. The germline gives CDR1 SGHRS, CDR2 YFSETQ. DNA for the CDR3: TGCGCCAGCAGCTTGGCTCCTGACAGGGCGAACGCAGATACGCAGTATTTT. Residues: CASSLAPDRANADTQYF. The variable domain in full, completed from reference TRBV5-1 and TRBJ2-3, reads KAGVTQTPRYLIKTRGQQVTLSCSPISGHRSVSWYQQTPGQGLQFLFEYFSETQRNKGNFPGRFSGRQFSNSRSEMNVSTLELGDSALYLCASSLAPDRANADTQYFGPGTRLTVL.

This clone was picked up one time. The chain employs TRBV12-3 or TRBV12-4 and TRBJ1-3; D is ambiguous. The CDR3 is made up of 13 amino acids. Trimming removed 5 bases at V and 0 bases at J, with 5 bases between. This CDR3 is CASSELSGNTIYF. The CDR3 region has the DNA TGTGCCAGCAGTGAGCTCTCTGGAAACACCATATATTTT.

This clone was found many times. The rearrangement uses TRBV27 and TRBJ1-2; 7 bases are shared with TRBD1. J was trimmed by 4 bases and V by 1 base; bases with no gene match: 6. This CDR3 is 15 amino acids long. Looked up from germline, CDR1 is MNHEY and CDR2 is SMNVEV (reference sequence). DNA for the CDR3: TGTGCCAGCAGTTTATTAGGGGGCGTAGGCTATGGCTACACCTTC. This encodes CASSLLGGVGYGYTF.

The J gene is TRBJ2-1, the V gene TRBV4-2, with 8 bases aligning to TRBD2. The ends lost 4 bases at V and 5 bases at J; junction bases unmatched: 7. The CDR3 length is 15 residues. In germline, CDR1 is LGHNA, CDR2 YNFKEQ. Here the CDR3 reads CASSRTSGVDNEQFF. The CDR3 DNA reads TGTGCCAGCAGCCGTACTAGCGGAGTTGACAATGAGCAGTTCTTC.

V gene TRBV7-3 combines with J gene TRBJ2-3; 8 bases match TRBD2. Germline CDR1 SGHTA, CDR2 FQGTGA. This CDR3 is 14 amino acids long. The junction had 5 bases not matched to a gene; V was cut back by 6 bases and J by 3 bases. CDR3 in DNA: TGTGCCAGCAGTCGGGGGGGCCTTACAGATACGCAGTATTTT. Its protein product is CASSRGGLTDTQYF.

This sequence joins TRBV11-2 and TRBJ2-1; 14 nucleotides line up with TRBD2. The CDR3 has 15 amino acids. The germline gives CDR1 SGHAT, CDR2 FQNNGV. Losses at the gene ends were 7 bases for V and 4 bases for J; bases not matched to a gene: 3. In DNA, the CDR3 is TGTGCCAGCATCAGGACTAGCGGGGGGTACAATGAGCAGTTCTTC. Protein product: CASIRTSGGYNEQFF.

The rearrangement links TRBV5-1 to TRBJ2-7; 11 positions agree with TRBD2. This CDR3 comprises 15 residues. The germline V gene has CDR1 SGHRS and CDR2 YFSETQ. V lost 4 bases, J lost 2 bases, and 5 bases stayed unmatched. CDR3 in amino acids: CASSPYSGGAYEQYF. The CDR3 DNA follows: TGCGCCAGCAGCCCCTATAGCGGGGGGGCCTACGAGCAGTACTTC.

The chain carries TRBV6-2 or TRBV6-3 and TRBJ1-2; D uncertain. Germline values: CDR1 MNHEY, CDR2 SVGEGT. The CDR3 has 13 amino acids. V was trimmed by 3 bases and J by 3 bases, leaving 8 bases between them. The CDR3 bases are TGTGCCAGCAGTTATGGCAGGCACTATGGCTACACCTTC. It is translated as CASSYGRHYGYTF.

The chain is built from TRBV5-1 and TRBJ2-3; a weak D match, TRBD1 (5 bases). Trimming shortened V by 7 bases and J by 8 bases, and 20 bases separated the two germline ends. CDR3 length: 14 amino acids. CDR1 SGHRS and CDR2 YFSETQ come from the germline V gene. DNA for the CDR3: TGCGCCAGCCCCAGGATCCCGGCAGGGCGTACGCAGTATTTT. It encodes CASPRIPAGRTQYF.

The table lists this clone with a count of one. The chain recombines TRBV14 with TRBJ1-4, with D perhaps matching TRBD1 (6 bases). Germline CDR1 and CDR2: SGHDN and FVKESK. The CDR3 is 15 amino acids. Trimming stripped 11 bases from V and 2 bases from J, with 18 bases between. The CDR3 DNA sequence: TGTGCCGGAAATTACAGGGAGAGCACTAATGAAAAACTGTTTTTT. This encodes CAGNYRESTNEKLFF. Based on the CDR3 plus reference TRBV14 and TRBJ1-4, the full variable domain is EAGVTQFPSHSVIEKGQTVTLRCDPISGHDNLYWYRRVMGKEIKFLLHFVKESKQDESGMPNNRFLAERTGGTYSTLKVQPAELEDSGVYFCAGNYRESTNEKLFFGSGTQLSVL.

This chain connects TRBV6-5 to TRBJ2-1; D possibly corresponds to TRBD2 (5 bases). Trimming took off 3 bases at V and 8 bases at J, with 8 bases between the two ends. CDR3 length: 12 amino acids. Germline V gene lookup returns CDR1 MNHEY and CDR2 SVGAGI. The CDR3 sequence is CASSYEGDEQFF. Here the CDR3 DNA reads TGTGCCAGCAGTTATGAGGGAGATGAGCAGTTCTTC.

The J gene is TRBJ1-4, the V gene TRBV5-1, with no clear D. This CDR3 comprises 15 residues. The V end lost 4 bases, the J end lost 6 bases, and 16 bases lay between the germline ends. Germline-derived CDR1 and CDR2 are SGHRS and YFSETQ. The CDR3 DNA reads as TGCGCCAGCAGCCCCGGAATAAATGCGGATGAAAAACTGTTTTTT. Translating gives CASSPGINADEKLFF.

V is TRBV6-6 and J is TRBJ2-7, with D perhaps TRBD1 (7 bases). Germline assignment: CDR1 MNHNY and CDR2 SVGAGI (reference sequence). V lost 6 bases and J lost 3, with 12 bases in between. The CDR3 has 13 residues. The CDR3 DNA reads as TGTGCCAGCAGCAGACAGGGACTCTACGAGCAGTACTTC. Encoded protein: CASSRQGLYEQYF.

This chain links TRBV9 with TRBJ2-7; D perhaps matches TRBD2 (6 bases). The germline V gene has CDR1 SGDLS and CDR2 YYNGEE. The CDR3 is 13 amino acids. The V end lost 3 bases, the J end lost 6 bases, and 13 bases lay between the germline ends. The CDR3 loop reads CASSEGGGLEQYF. CDR3 bases: TGTGCCAGCAGCGAGGGTGGAGGGCTCGAGCAGTACTTC.

CDR3 loop: CAWSVTSGGPYSYEQYF. CDR3 sequence (DNA): TGTGCCTGGAGTGTGACTAGCGGGGGGCCCTATTCCTACGAGCAGTACTTC. The chain couples TRBV30 to TRBJ2-7; 13 nucleotides match TRBD2. Germline trimming cut 0 bases from V and 1 base from J; bases unmatched to any gene: 6. The CDR3 covers 17 residues. Germline loops: CDR1 GTSNPN, CDR2 SVGIG (reference sequence).

This chain links TRBV5-1 with TRBJ1-1; 9 bases are a match to TRBD1. Germline assignment: CDR1 SGHRS and CDR2 YFSETQ. The CDR3 runs 15 residues. Trimming at V came to 2 bases and at J to 4 bases, leaving 6 bases not matched to a gene. This CDR3 reads CASSFDDRGTTEAFF. CDR3 coding DNA: TGCGCCAGCAGCTTTGACGACAGGGGGACCACTGAAGCTTTCTTT. Full variable domain (rest looked up from reference TRBV5-1 and TRBJ1-1): KAGVTQTPRYLIKTRGQQVTLSCSPISGHRSVSWYQQTPGQGLQFLFEYFSETQRNKGNFPGRFSGRQFSNSRSEMNVSTLELGDSALYLCASSFDDRGTTEAFFGQGTRLTVV.

The CDR3 DNA reads TGTGCCAGCAGTTTACAAGGACTAGCGCACACAGATACGCAGTATTTT. Protein product: CASSLQGLAHTDTQYF. This chain connects TRBV27 to TRBJ2-3; 9 bases line up with TRBD2. The germline V gene has CDR1 MNHEY and CDR2 SMNVEV (reference sequence). The trim removed 2 bases at V and 2 bases at J, leaving 5 bases unmatched. The CDR3 covers 16 residues.

This clone was picked up one time. V gene TRBV6-1 combines with J gene TRBJ1-1, with D tentatively TRBD1 (5 bases). The CDR3 totals 12 residues. Germline lookup yields CDR1 MNHNS and CDR2 SASEGT. Trimming removed 3 bases from V and 7 bases from J, with 9 bases in between. CDR3 coding DNA: TGTGCCAGCAGTGAGGGAACAGGTGAAGCTTTCTTT. This translates into CASSEGTGEAFF.

This chain uses TRBV6-5 with TRBJ2-5; weak D call: TRBD1 (5 bases). V lost 0 bases and J lost 4, with 12 bases in between. This CDR3 spans 15 amino acids. CDR1 is MNHEY and CDR2 is SVGAGI in the germline V gene. CDR3 coding DNA: TGTGCCAGCAGTTACTCGGACGACAGATCAGAGACCCAGTACTTC. Encoded protein: CASSYSDDRSETQYF.